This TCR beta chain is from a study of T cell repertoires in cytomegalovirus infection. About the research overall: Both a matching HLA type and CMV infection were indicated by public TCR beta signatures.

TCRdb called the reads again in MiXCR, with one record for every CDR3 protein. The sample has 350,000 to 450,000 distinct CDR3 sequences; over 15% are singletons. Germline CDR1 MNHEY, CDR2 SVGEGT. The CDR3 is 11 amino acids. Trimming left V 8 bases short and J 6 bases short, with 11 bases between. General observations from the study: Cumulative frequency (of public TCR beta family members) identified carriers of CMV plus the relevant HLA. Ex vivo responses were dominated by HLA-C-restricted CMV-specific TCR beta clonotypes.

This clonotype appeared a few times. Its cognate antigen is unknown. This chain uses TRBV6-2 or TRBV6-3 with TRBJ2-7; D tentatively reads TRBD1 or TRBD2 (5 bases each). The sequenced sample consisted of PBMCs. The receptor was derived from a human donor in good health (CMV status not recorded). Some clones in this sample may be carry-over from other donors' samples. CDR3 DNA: TGTGCCAGCTCCCGGGGACGCGAGCAGTACTTC. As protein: CASSRGREQYF.